The source of this T cell receptor beta chain is a study of T-cell memory formation after mild COVID-19. Study findings and constraints: Clones which contracted sat mainly in CM and EM if CD4+, and in EMRA if CD8+.

V was shortened by 6 bases and J by 2 bases, with 11 bases between the two germline ends. The CDR3 spans 14 residues. Germline assignment: CDR1 MNHEY and CDR2 SVGAGI. A single record per CDR3 protein comes from TCRdb applying MiXCR to the 5' RACE reads. Here the sample spans some 300,000 distinct CDR3 sequences, 20% to 25% being singletons. This clonotype occurred a few times. Antigen specificity is unknown. This clonotype was sampled from a man aged 18-30 years who had mild COVID-19 (a few samples of this study predate the infection). Cell type and time point are not known. Material: PBMCs or a T cell subset sorted from them (not recorded which). This sequence joins TRBV6-5 and TRBJ2-1; the D gene is possibly TRBD2 (6 bases). The CDR3 loop reads CASSRDSAYNEQFF. CDR3 bases: TGTGCCAGCAGCCGGGACTCAGCCTACAATGAGCAGTTCTTC.